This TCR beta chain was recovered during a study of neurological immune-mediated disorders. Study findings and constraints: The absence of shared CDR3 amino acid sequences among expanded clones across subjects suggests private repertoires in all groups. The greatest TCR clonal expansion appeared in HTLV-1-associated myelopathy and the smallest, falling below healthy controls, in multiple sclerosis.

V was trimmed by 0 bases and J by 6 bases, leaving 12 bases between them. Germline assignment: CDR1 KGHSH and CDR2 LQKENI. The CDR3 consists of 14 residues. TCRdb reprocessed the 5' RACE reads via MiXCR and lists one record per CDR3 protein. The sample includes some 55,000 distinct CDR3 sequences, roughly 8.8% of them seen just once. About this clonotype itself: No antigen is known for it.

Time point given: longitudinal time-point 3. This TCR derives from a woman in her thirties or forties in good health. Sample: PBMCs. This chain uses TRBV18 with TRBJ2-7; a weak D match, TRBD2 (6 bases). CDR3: CASSPPGSGGEQYF. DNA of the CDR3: TGTGCCAGCTCACCACCTGGCTCCGGGGGCGAGCAGTACTTC. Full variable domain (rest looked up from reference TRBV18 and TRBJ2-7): NAGVMQNPRHLVRRRGQEARLRCSPMKGHSHVYWYRQLPEEGLKFMVYLQKENIIDESGMPKERFSAEFPKEGPSILRIQQVVRGDSAAYFCASSPPGSGGEQYFGPGTRLTVT.